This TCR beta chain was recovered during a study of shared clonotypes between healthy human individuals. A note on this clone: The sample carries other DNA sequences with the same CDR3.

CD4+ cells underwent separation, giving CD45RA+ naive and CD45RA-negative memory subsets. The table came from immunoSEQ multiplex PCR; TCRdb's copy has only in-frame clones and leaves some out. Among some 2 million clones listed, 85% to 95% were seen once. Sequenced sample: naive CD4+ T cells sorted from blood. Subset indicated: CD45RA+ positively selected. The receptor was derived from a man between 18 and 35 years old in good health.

The CDR3 reads CASSQESTADTQYF. DNA of the CDR3: TGCGCCAGCAGCCAAGAGTCAACAGCAGATACGCAGTATTTT. The chain recombines TRBV4-1 with TRBJ2-3; D uncertain. The CDR3 has 14 amino acids. V lost 0 bases and J 4 bases, leaving 8 bases between the germline ends. Germline CDR1 and CDR2: MGHRA and YSYEKL.